This T cell receptor beta chain was found in a study of spatial heterogeneity in lung cancer (dated by TCRdb to the late 2010s). Study-level background: Beta-chain transcripts were consistently detected in greater numbers than alpha-chain transcripts, which likely reflects a higher abundance of beta-chain transcripts. In non-small cell lung cancer, the study quantitatively compared TCR alpha and beta repertoires across several tumor regions, matched nontumor lung, and blood. In the raw uncorrected reads, each unique combination of TCR and UMI appeared more than ten times on average. Nonsynonymous mutation counts, determined by whole-exome sequencing of tumor tissue, were related to TCR repertoire features. At surgery, both alpha and beta chains were TCR-sequenced in under 250 tumor regions, about 61 matched nontumor lung samples and some 58 PBMC samples. What the authors observed across the whole study: Confirming at a functional level the hypothesis that regional TCRs recognize regional mutations was considered to require additional single-cell paired TCR alpha and beta sequencing. Ubiquitous expanded tumor TCRs showed up in blood more often at tumor resection than at routine follow-up.

For this clonotype: Its antigen specificity is not known. No qualities accompany the bases; no much larger clone lies one base away.

The sample's time point label is to be understood as: sample taken at primary tumor resection. Whole RNA extracted from tumor and nontumor lung tissue, or from cryopreserved PBMC samples, was used for TCR sequencing without cell sorting. Donors were approximately 72 patients with early-stage, untreated non-small cell lung cancer from the lung TRACERx cohort. A patient was chosen for TCR sequencing only when enough RNA was available from at least two tumor regions. V trim: 1 base; J trim: 3 bases; unmatched bases: 17. The germline V gene specifies SGHTA as CDR1 and FQGNSA as CDR2. Inclusive of the bounding cysteine and phenylalanine, the CDR3 is 22 residues long. Just CDR3 DNA is preserved here, 66 bases in frame from base 1. Library preparation used 5' RACE. The listed sequencing device is NextSeq 500. The TCR library protocol attached a unique molecular identifier to each TCR cDNA molecule to allow correction of PCR and sequencing errors. The paper's processing steps were these. Decombinator tools were used for TCR identification, UMI-based error correction and CDR3 extraction. Expanded TCRs were defined as those above a frequency of 2 per 1,000, corresponding to the top 1% of the tumor frequency distribution. Each repertoire was subsampled 100 times to 5,000 TCRs, after which Renyi diversity was computed with the R vegan package. CDR3 similarity networks were built from amino acid triplet string-kernel similarity, connecting CDR3s with pairwise similarity above 0.82. The raw public data were reprocessed by TCRdb itself: fastp quality trimming at Q25, MiXCR clonotype calling, in-frame beta chains only. Under each unique CDR3 protein, matching rows form one entry showing the most common genes and DNA. TCRdb, rather than the study authors, made the V and J calls. The sample profile shows 9,500 to 12,000 distinct CDR3 sequences; around 22% of them were found once. 33% of the sample rests with the top ten.

The sequencing used PBMCs, collected at surgery. The sequence was obtained from a female donor with early-stage non-small cell lung cancer. The chain is made from TRBV7-2 and TRBJ2-6, and TRBD1 matches 11 of the central bases. The CDR3 is CASSLDRPLTGTGGFGANVLTF. The nucleotides are TGTGCCAGCAGCTTAGACCGCCCGCTCACGGGGACAGGGGGTTTTGGGGCCAACGTCCTGACTTTC.